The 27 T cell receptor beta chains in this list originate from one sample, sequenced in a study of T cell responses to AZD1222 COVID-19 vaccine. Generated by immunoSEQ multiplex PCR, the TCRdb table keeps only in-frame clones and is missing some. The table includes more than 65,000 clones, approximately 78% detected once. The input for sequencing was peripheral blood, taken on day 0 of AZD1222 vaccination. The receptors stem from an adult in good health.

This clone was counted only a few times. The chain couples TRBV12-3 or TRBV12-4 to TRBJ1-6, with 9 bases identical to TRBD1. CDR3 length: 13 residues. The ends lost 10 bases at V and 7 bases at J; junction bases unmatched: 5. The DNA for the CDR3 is TGTGCCATAAGGACAGGGGCGAATTCACCCCTCCACTTT. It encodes CAIRTGANSPLHF.

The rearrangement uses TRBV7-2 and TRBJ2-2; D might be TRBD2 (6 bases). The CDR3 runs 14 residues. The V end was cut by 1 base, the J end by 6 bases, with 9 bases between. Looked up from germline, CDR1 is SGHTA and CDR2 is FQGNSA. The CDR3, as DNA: TGTGCCAGCAGCTTAGTTAGGGAGGCCGGGGAGCTGTTTTTT. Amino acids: CASSLVREAGELFF. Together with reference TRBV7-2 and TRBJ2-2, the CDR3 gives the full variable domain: GAGVSQSPSNKVTEKGKDVELRCDPISGHTALYWYRQSLGQGLEFLIYFQGNSAPDKSGLPSDRFSAERTGGSVSTLTIQRTQQEDSAVYLCASSLVREAGELFFGEGSRLTVL.

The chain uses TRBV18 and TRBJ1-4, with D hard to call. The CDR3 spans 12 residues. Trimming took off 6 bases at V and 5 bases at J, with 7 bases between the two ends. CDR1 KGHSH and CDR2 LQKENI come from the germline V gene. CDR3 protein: CASSQENEKLFF. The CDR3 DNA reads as TGTGCCAGCTCGCAAGAGAATGAAAAACTGTTTTTT. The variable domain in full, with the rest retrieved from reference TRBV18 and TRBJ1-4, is NAGVMQNPRHLVRRRGQEARLRCSPMKGHSHVYWYRQLPEEGLKFMVYLQKENIIDESGMPKERFSAEFPKEGPSILRIQQVVRGDSAAYFCASSQENEKLFFGSGTQLSVL.

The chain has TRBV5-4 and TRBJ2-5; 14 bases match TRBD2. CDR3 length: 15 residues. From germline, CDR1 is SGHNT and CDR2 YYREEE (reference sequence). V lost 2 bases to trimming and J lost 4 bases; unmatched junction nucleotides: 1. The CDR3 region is CASSFGLAGGETQYF. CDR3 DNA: TGTGCCAGCAGCTTTGGACTAGCGGGAGGAGAGACCCAGTACTTC.

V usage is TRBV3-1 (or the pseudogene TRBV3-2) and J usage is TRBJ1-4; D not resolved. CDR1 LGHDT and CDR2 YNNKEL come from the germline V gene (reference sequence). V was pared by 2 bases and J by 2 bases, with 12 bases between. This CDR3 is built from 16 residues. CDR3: CASSQKGIGTNEKLFF. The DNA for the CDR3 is TGTGCCAGCAGCCAAAAAGGAATCGGGACTAATGAAAAACTGTTTTTT.

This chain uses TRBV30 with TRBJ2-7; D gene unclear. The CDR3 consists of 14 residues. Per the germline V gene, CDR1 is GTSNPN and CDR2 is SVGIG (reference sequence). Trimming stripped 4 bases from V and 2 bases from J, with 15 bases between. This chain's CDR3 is CAWNNADPTYEQYF. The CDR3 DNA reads TGTGCCTGGAATAACGCGGACCCGACCTACGAGCAGTACTTC.

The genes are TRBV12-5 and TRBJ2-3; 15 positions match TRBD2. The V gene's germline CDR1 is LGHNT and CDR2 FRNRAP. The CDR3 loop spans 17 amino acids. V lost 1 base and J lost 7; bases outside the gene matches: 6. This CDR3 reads CASGLGTSGRAGNTQYF. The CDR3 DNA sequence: TGTGCTAGTGGTTTGGGGACTAGCGGGAGGGCCGGCAATACGCAGTATTTT. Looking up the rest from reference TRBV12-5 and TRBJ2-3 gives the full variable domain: DARVTQTPRHKVTEMGQEVTMRCQPILGHNTVFWYRQTMMQGLELLAYFRNRAPLDDSGMPKDRFSAEMPDATLATLKIQPSEPRDSAVYFCASGLGTSGRAGNTQYFGPGTRLTVL.

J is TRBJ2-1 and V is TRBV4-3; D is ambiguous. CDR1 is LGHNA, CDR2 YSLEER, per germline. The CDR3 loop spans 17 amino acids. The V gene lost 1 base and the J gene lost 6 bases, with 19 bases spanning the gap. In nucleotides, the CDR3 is TGCGCCAGCAGCCAAGCCGCGATGGGTGGCAGTTTCAATGAGCAGTTCTTC. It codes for CASSQAAMGGSFNEQFF.

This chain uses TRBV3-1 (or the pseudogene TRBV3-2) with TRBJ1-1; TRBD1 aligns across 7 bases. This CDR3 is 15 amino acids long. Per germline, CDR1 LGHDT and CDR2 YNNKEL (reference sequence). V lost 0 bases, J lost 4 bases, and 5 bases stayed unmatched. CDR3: CASSQDGGGGTEAFF. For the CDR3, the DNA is TGTGCCAGCAGCCAAGATGGAGGGGGCGGCACTGAAGCTTTCTTT.

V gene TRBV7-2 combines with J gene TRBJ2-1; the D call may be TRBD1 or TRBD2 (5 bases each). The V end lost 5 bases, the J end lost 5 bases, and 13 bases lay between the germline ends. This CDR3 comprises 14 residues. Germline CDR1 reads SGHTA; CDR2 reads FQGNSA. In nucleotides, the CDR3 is TGTGCCAGCAGCCCCTGGGACGGAAACAATGAGCAGTTCTTC. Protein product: CASSPWDGNNEQFF.

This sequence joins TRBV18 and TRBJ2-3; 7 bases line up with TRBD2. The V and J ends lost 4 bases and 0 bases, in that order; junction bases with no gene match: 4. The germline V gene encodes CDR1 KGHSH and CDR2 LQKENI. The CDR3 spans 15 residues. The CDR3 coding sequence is TGTGCCAGCTCACAGCTAGCGGCTAGCACAGATACGCAGTATTTT. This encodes CASSQLAASTDTQYF.

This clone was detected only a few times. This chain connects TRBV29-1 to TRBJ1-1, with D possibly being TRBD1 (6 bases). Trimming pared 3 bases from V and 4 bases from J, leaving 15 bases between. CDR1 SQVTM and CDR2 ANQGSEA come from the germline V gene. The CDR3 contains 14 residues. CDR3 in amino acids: CSVEGGRGFTEAFF. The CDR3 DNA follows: TGCAGCGTTGAGGGGGGCAGGGGCTTCACTGAAGCTTTCTTT.

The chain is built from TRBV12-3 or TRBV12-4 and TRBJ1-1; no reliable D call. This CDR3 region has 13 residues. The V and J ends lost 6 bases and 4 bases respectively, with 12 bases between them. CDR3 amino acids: CASSHKAGTEAFF. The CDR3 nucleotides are TGTGCCAGCAGCCATAAAGCCGGCACTGAAGCTTTCTTT.

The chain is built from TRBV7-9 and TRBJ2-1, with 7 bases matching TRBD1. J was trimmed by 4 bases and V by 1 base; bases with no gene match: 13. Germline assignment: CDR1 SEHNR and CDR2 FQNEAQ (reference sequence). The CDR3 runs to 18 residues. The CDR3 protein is CASSLVPLQGRLYNEQFF. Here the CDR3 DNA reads TGTGCCAGCAGCTTAGTGCCCCTACAGGGGCGGCTTTACAATGAGCAGTTCTTC. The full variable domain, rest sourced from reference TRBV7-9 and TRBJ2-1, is DTGVSQNPRHKITKRGQNVTFRCDPISEHNRLYWYRQTLGQGPEFLTYFQNEAQLEKSRLLSDRFSAERPKGSFSTLEIQRTEQGDSAMYLCASSLVPLQGRLYNEQFFGPGTRLTVL.

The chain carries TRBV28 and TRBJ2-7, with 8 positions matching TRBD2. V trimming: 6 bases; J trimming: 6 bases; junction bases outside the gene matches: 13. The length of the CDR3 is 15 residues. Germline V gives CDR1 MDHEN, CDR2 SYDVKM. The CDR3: CASSPAGRGVREQYF. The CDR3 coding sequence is TGTGCCAGCAGCCCGGCGGGGCGGGGGGTACGCGAGCAGTACTTC.

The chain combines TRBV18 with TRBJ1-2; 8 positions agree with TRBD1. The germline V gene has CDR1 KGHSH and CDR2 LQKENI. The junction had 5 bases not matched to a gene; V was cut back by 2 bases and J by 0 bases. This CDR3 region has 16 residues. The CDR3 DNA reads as TGTGCCAGCTCACCATCAAGACAGGGGACTAACTATGGCTACACCTTC. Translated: CASSPSRQGTNYGYTF.

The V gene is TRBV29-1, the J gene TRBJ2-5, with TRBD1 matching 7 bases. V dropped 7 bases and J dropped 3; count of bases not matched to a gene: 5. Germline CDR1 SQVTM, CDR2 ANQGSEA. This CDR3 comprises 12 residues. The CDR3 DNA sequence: TGCAGCGGTTCAGGACAGGAAGAGACCCAGTACTTC. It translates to CSGSGQEETQYF.

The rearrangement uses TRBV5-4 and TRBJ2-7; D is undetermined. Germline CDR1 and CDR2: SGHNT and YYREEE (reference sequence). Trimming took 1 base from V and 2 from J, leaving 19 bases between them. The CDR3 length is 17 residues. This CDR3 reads CASSLRSGRQGTYEQYF. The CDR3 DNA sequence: TGTGCCAGCAGCTTGCGTAGTGGCAGACAAGGTACCTACGAGCAGTACTTC. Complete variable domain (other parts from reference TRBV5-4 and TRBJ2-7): ETGVTQSPTHLIKTRGQQVTLRCSSQSGHNTVSWYQQALGQGPQFIFQYYREEENGRGNFPPRFSGLQFPNYSSELNVNALELDDSALYLCASSLRSGRQGTYEQYFGPGTRLTVT.

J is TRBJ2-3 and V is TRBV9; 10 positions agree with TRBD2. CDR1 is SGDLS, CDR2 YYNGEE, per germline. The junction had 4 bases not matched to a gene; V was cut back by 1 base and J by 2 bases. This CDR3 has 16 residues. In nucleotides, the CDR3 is TGTGCCAGCAGCGTATTAGCGGGAGGCCCCACAGATACGCAGTATTTT. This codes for CASSVLAGGPTDTQYF.

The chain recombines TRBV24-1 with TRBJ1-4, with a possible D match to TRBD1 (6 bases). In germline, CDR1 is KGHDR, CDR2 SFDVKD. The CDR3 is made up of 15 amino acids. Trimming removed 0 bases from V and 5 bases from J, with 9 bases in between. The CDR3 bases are TGTGCCACCAGTGATTTGGGGGGCTCGAATGAAAAACTGTTTTTT. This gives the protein CATSDLGGSNEKLFF.

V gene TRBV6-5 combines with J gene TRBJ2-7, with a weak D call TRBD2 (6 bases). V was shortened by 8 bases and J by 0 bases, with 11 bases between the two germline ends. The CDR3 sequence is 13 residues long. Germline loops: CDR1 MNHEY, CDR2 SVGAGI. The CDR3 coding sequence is TGTGCCAGCGGGACTCCTAGCTCCTACGAGCAGTACTTC. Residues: CASGTPSSYEQYF.

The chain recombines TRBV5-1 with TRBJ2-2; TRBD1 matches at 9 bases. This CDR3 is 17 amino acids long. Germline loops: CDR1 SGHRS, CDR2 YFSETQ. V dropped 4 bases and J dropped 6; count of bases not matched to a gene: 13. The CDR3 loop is CASSQSGQGILAGELFF. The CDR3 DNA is TGCGCCAGCAGCCAGTCGGGACAGGGCATCTTGGCCGGGGAGCTGTTTTTT.

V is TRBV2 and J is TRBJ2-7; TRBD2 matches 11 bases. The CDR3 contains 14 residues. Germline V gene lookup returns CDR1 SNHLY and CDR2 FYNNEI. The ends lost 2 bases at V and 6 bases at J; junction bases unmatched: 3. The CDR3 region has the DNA TGTGCCAGCAGTGAACGACTAGCGGGAACCGAGCAGTACTTC. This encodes CASSERLAGTEQYF. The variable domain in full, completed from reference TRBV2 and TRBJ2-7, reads EPEVTQTPSHQVTQMGQEVILRCVPISNHLYFYWYRQILGQKVEFLVSFYNNEISEKSEIFDDQFSVERPDGSNFTLKIRSTKLEDSAMYFCASSERLAGTEQYFGPGTRLTVT.

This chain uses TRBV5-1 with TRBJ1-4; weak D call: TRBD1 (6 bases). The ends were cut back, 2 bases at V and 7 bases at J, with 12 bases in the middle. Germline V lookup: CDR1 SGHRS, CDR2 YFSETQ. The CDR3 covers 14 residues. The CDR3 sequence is CASSLEGGGEKLFF. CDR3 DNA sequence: TGCGCCAGCAGCTTAGAGGGGGGCGGTGAAAAACTGTTTTTT. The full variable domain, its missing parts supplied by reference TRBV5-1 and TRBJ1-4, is KAGVTQTPRYLIKTRGQQVTLSCSPISGHRSVSWYQQTPGQGLQFLFEYFSETQRNKGNFPGRFSGRQFSNSRSEMNVSTLELGDSALYLCASSLEGGGEKLFFGSGTQLSVL.

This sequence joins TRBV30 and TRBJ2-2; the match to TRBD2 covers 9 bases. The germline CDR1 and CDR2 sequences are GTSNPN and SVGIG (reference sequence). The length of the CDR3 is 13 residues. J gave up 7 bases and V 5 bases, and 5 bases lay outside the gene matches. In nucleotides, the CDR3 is TGTGCCTGGGCCGGGACTAGCAGCGGGGAGCTGTTTTTT. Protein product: CAWAGTSSGELFF.

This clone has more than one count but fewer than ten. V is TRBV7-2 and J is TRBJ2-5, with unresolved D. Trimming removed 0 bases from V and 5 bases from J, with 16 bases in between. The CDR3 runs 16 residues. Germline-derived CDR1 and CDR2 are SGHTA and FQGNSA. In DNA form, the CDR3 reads TGTGCCAGCAGCTTAGCGGCGGCACTTAACTCGGAGACCCAGTACTTC. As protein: CASSLAAALNSETQYF. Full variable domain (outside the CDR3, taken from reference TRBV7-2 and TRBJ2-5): GAGVSQSPSNKVTEKGKDVELRCDPISGHTALYWYRQSLGQGLEFLIYFQGNSAPDKSGLPSDRFSAERTGGSVSTLTIQRTQQEDSAVYLCASSLAAALNSETQYFGPGTRLLVL.

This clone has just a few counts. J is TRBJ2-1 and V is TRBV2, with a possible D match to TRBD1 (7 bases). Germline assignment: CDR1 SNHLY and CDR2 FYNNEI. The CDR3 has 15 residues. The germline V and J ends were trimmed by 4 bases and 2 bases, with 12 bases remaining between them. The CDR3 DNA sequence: TGTGCCAGCAGTGGCCAGGGGGGTCCCTACAATGAGCAGTTCTTC. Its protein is CASSGQGGPYNEQFF. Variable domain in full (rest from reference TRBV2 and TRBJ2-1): EPEVTQTPSHQVTQMGQEVILRCVPISNHLYFYWYRQILGQKVEFLVSFYNNEISEKSEIFDDQFSVERPDGSNFTLKIRSTKLEDSAMYFCASSGQGGPYNEQFFGPGTRLTVL.